This entry lists 23 T cell receptor beta chains sequenced from one sample in a study of T cell clonotyping in hematopoietic cell transplantation. The method was immunoSEQ multiplex PCR; TCRdb's version includes in-frame clones alone and lacks a portion of them. The repertoire holds more than 10,000 clones, with just under 95% as singletons. The sample consisted of PBMCs, taken 100 days after allogeneic stem cell transplant. These receptors were collected from a female patient aged 45-65 years who had an allogeneic stem cell transplant from an unrelated donor, so the T cells may come from the graft donor. Some clones in this sample may be carry-over from other donors' samples.

The V call is TRBV19, the J call TRBJ2-7, with D uncertain. The V and J ends lost 8 bases and 2 bases respectively, with 13 bases between them. The CDR3 contains 13 residues. CDR1 and CDR2 (germline): LNHDA, SQIVND (reference sequence). In DNA, the CDR3 is TGTGCCAGTTCGAACCAAGTTACCTACGAGCAGTACTTC. Translating it yields CASSNQVTYEQYF.

The V gene is TRBV27, the J gene TRBJ1-5; 8 positions match TRBD1. The ends lost 8 bases at V and 4 bases at J; junction bases unmatched: 10. The germline CDR1 and CDR2 sequences are MNHEY and SMNVEV (reference sequence). The CDR3 has 15 amino acids. This chain's CDR3 is CASGSWDRKNQPQHF. CDR3 sequence (DNA): TGTGCCAGCGGTTCCTGGGACAGGAAAAATCAGCCCCAGCATTTT.

V usage is TRBV19 and J usage is TRBJ1-5, with TRBD1 matching over 12 bases. Trimming removed 9 bases from V and 2 bases from J; junction bases left unmatched: 8. Germline V gives CDR1 LNHDA, CDR2 SQIVND (reference sequence). This CDR3 spans 16 amino acids. The CDR3 region has the DNA TGTGCCAGCGACGCCGGGACAGGGGGCGGCAATCAGCCCCAGCATTTT. Amino acids: CASDAGTGGGNQPQHF. Based on the CDR3 plus reference TRBV19 and TRBJ1-5, the full variable domain is DGGITQSPKYLFRKEGQNVTLSCEQNLNHDAMYWYRQDPGQGLRLIYYSQIVNDFQKGDIAEGYSVSREKKESFPLTVTSAQKNPTAFYLCASDAGTGGGNQPQHFGDGTRLSIL.

The J gene is TRBJ1-1, the V gene TRBV4-1; D is perhaps TRBD1 (5 bases). V was trimmed by 0 bases and J by 7 bases, leaving 12 bases between them. The CDR3 loop spans 14 amino acids. Germline CDR1 MGHRA, CDR2 YSYEKL. The CDR3 loop reads CASSQEGGRNEAFF. The CDR3 nucleotides are TGCGCCAGCAGCCAAGAGGGGGGGAGGAATGAAGCTTTCTTT.

V gene TRBV20-1 combines with J gene TRBJ1-1, with a weak D call TRBD1 (6 bases). CDR1 is DFQATT and CDR2 is SNEGSKA in the germline V gene (reference sequence). The CDR3 is made up of 10 amino acids. Between the trimmed V and J ends, which lost 6 bases and 13 bases, there was a span of 15 bases. CDR3 in amino acids: CSARQERGFF. The CDR3 DNA follows: TGCAGTGCAAGACAGGAACGGGGTTTCTTT.

The CDR3 loop is CASSALAEGDTQYF. CDR3 bases: TGCGCCAGCAGCGCACTAGCGGAGGGGGATACGCAGTATTTT. The J gene is TRBJ2-3, the V gene TRBV5-1; the match to TRBD2 covers 8 bases. The trim removed 4 bases at V and 6 bases at J, leaving 7 bases unmatched. Germline values: CDR1 SGHRS, CDR2 YFSETQ. This CDR3 has 14 residues.

The chain combines TRBV19 with TRBJ1-1; no clear D. V was trimmed by 4 bases and J by 0 bases, leaving 6 bases between them. This CDR3 is 13 amino acids long. Looked up from germline, CDR1 is LNHDA and CDR2 is SQIVND (reference sequence). The chain's CDR3 is CASSTKLNTEAFF. The CDR3 DNA reads as TGTGCCAGTAGTACAAAGTTGAACACTGAAGCTTTCTTT. Variable domain in full (rest from reference TRBV19 and TRBJ1-1): DGGITQSPKYLFRKEGQNVTLSCEQNLNHDAMYWYRQDPGQGLRLIYYSQIVNDFQKGDIAEGYSVSREKKESFPLTVTSAQKNPTAFYLCASSTKLNTEAFFGQGTRLTVV.

The chain joins TRBV2 to TRBJ2-7; D is unresolved. The CDR3 has 13 residues. CDR1 is SNHLY and CDR2 is FYNNEI in the germline V gene. Trimming took off 4 bases at V and 2 bases at J, with 9 bases between the two ends. This CDR3 is CASSGDTTYEQYF. For the CDR3, the DNA is TGTGCCAGCAGTGGCGACACAACCTACGAGCAGTACTTC.

V usage is TRBV28 and J usage is TRBJ2-4, with a possible D match to TRBD2 (6 bases). V was cut by 6 bases and J by 1 base, with 13 bases left in between. Germline V gene lookup returns CDR1 MDHEN and CDR2 SYDVKM. The CDR3 has 15 amino acids. Here the CDR3 reads CASSGDWRAKNIQYF. CDR3 bases: TGTGCCAGCAGCGGGGACTGGCGGGCCAAAAACATTCAGTACTTC.

V is TRBV2 and J is TRBJ2-1; 10 nucleotides line up with TRBD1. The CDR3 runs to 14 residues. V gave up 5 bases and J gave up 7 bases; unmatched junction bases: 5. Germline V gene lookup returns CDR1 SNHLY and CDR2 FYNNEI. The CDR3 bases are TGTGCCAGCAGTACCGGGACAGGGGTAAATGAGCAGTTCTTC. Amino acids: CASSTGTGVNEQFF.

This clone was recorded only once. The genes are TRBV19 and TRBJ1-2, with D tentatively TRBD1 (6 bases). This CDR3 has 13 amino acids. The V end lost 7 bases, the J end lost 0 bases, and 9 bases lay between the germline ends. Germline CDR1 reads LNHDA; CDR2 reads SQIVND (reference sequence). CDR3: CASIGGPNYGYTF. The DNA of the CDR3 is TGTGCCAGTATCGGGGGCCCTAACTATGGCTACACCTTC.

V gene TRBV5-6 combines with J gene TRBJ1-5; a weak D match, TRBD1 (6 bases). This CDR3 contains 15 residues. V was cut by 4 bases and J by 8 bases, with 19 bases left in between. Per germline, CDR1 SGHDT and CDR2 YYEEEE. The CDR3 nucleotides read TGTGCCAGCAGCCCCTGGACAGTGTTGGAGGAGCCCCAGCATTTT. Translation: CASSPWTVLEEPQHF.

The rearrangement links TRBV7-2 to TRBJ2-5; D gene uncertain. The germline V and J ends were trimmed by 5 bases and 2 bases, with 3 bases remaining between them. The CDR3 runs to 11 residues. CDR1 is SGHTA, CDR2 FQGNSA, per germline. In nucleotides, the CDR3 is TGTGCCAGCAGCCTACAAGAGACCCAGTACTTC. Protein: CASSLQETQYF.

This sequence joins TRBV4-2 and TRBJ1-2; 7 nucleotides line up with TRBD1. There are 16 residues in the CDR3. CDR1 is LGHNA, CDR2 YNFKEQ, per germline. The V gene end was trimmed by 4 bases and the J gene end by 6 bases; junction bases not matched to a gene: 14. CDR3 sequence (DNA): TGTGCCAGCAGCCCGCGACAGGGACGCGAGGAAGATGGCTACACCTTC. Residues: CASSPRQGREEDGYTF.

The genes are TRBV6-5 and TRBJ1-2; no clear D gene. Trimming cost V 2 bases and J 11 bases, with 18 bases left between them. CDR3 length: 14 residues. Per the germline V gene, CDR1 is MNHEY and CDR2 is SVGAGI. CDR3: CASSYGEARRSYTF. The CDR3 nucleotides read TGTGCCAGCAGTTACGGGGAGGCCCGACGTAGTTACACCTTC.

The chain has TRBV6-5 and TRBJ1-1; D ambiguous. Germline values: CDR1 MNHEY, CDR2 SVGAGI. Trimming removed 7 bases from V and 0 bases from J, with 9 bases in between. The CDR3 spans 13 residues. CDR3 in amino acids: CASISPLNTEAFF. In DNA, the CDR3 is TGTGCCAGCATCTCCCCCTTGAACACTGAAGCTTTCTTT.

This clone appeared a single time. The chain links TRBV4-2 to TRBJ2-7; 9 bases match TRBD1. Germline loops: CDR1 LGHNA, CDR2 YNFKEQ. V dropped 0 bases and J dropped 5; count of bases not matched to a gene: 5. This CDR3 is built from 15 residues. The CDR3 coding sequence is TGTGCCAGCAGCCAAGAAGGGGGACAGGGAAACGAGCAGTACTTC. Its protein is CASSQEGGQGNEQYF.

CDR3 in amino acids: CASSEALGGSEKLFF. The CDR3 DNA follows: TGTGCCAGCAGTGAAGCGCTTGGGGGGAGTGAAAAACTGTTTTTT. The gene calls are TRBV6-1 and TRBJ1-4, with a tentative D call TRBD1 (5 bases). With 0 bases removed from V and 7 bases from J, the gap between germline ends came to 12 bases. The CDR3 totals 15 residues. Germline V gene lookup returns CDR1 MNHNS and CDR2 SASEGT.

This clone was counted once. The V and J genes are TRBV7-9 and TRBJ1-1, with a weak D call TRBD1 (5 bases). This CDR3 comprises 14 residues. Germline CDR1 and CDR2: SEHNR and FQNEAQ (reference sequence). Trimming removed 5 bases from V and 3 bases from J, with 13 bases in between. CDR3 coding DNA: TGTGCCAGCAGCCCAGGCGGGGGTTACACTGAAGCTTTCTTT. This encodes CASSPGGGYTEAFF.

The rearrangement joins TRBV7-6 to TRBJ2-1; a possible D gene is TRBD1 (6 bases). Germline assignment: CDR1 SGHVS and CDR2 FNYEAQ. The CDR3 consists of 16 residues. V lost 2 bases and J 0 bases, leaving 11 bases between the germline ends. Here the CDR3 reads CASSLSVDSSYNEQFF. The CDR3 region has the DNA TGTGCCAGCAGCTTATCAGTGGACAGCTCCTACAATGAGCAGTTCTTC. Using reference TRBV7-6 and TRBJ2-1 for the parts outside the CDR3, the full variable domain is GAGVSQSPRYKVTKRGQDVALRCDPISGHVSLYWYRQALGQGPEFLTYFNYEAQQDKSGLPNDRFSAERPEGSISTLTIQRTEQRDSAMYRCASSLSVDSSYNEQFFGPGTRLTVL.

The chain combines TRBV5-1 with TRBJ2-5; perhaps TRBD2 as D (5 bases). V lost 0 bases, J lost 2 bases, and 14 bases lay in between. CDR3 length: 16 amino acids. Germline CDR1 reads SGHRS; CDR2 reads YFSETQ. The CDR3 here is CASSLVAGVLQETQYF. The CDR3 coding sequence is TGCGCCAGCAGCTTGGTGGCGGGCGTCCTTCAAGAGACCCAGTACTTC.

J is TRBJ1-2 and V is TRBV29-1; D unresolved. The germline gives CDR1 SQVTM, CDR2 ANQGSEA. This CDR3 comprises 11 residues. Trimming shortened V by 5 bases and J by 5 bases, and 9 bases separated the two germline ends. The CDR3 is CSVLPVYGYTF. The CDR3 region has the DNA TGCAGCGTTCTACCGGTGTATGGCTACACCTTC.

The chain uses TRBV7-9 and TRBJ1-4; D remains unclear. The germline V gene encodes CDR1 SEHNR and CDR2 FQNEAQ (reference sequence). Trimming stripped 1 base from V and 8 bases from J, with 5 bases between. The CDR3 has 12 amino acids. The CDR3 is CASSLGGEKLFF. The CDR3 DNA is TGTGCCAGCAGCTTAGGGGGAGAAAAACTGTTTTTT. Full variable domain (missing parts from reference TRBV7-9 and TRBJ1-4): DTGVSQNPRHKITKRGQNVTFRCDPISEHNRLYWYRQTLGQGPEFLTYFQNEAQLEKSRLLSDRFSAERPKGSFSTLEIQRTEQGDSAMYLCASSLGGEKLFFGSGTQLSVL.